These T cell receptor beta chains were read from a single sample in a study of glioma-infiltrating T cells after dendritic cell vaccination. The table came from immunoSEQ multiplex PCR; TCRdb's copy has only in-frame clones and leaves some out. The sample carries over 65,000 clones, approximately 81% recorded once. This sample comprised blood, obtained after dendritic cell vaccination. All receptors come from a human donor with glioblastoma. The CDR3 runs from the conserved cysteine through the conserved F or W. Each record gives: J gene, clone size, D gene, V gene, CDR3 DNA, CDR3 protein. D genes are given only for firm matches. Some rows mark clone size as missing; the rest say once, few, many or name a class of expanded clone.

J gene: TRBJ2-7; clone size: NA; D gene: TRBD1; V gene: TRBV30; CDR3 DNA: TGTGCCTGGAGACATGGGACAGGGAGGATTGTGGACGAGCAGTACTTC; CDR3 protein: CAWRHGTGRIVDEQYF
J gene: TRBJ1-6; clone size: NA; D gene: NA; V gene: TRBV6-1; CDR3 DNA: TGTGCCAGCAGGAGGGGGGGTTCACCCCTCCACTTT; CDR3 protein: CASRRGGSPLHF
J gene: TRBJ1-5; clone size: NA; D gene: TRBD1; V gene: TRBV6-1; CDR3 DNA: TGTGCTAGCACTGACGTGGGACAGGGCAATCAGCCCCAGCATTTT; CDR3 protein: CASTDVGQGNQPQHF
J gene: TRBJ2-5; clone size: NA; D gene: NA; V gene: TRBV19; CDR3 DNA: TGTGCCAGTAGTACTACCGAGGCCGAAGAGACCCAGTACTTC; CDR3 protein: CASSTTEAEETQYF
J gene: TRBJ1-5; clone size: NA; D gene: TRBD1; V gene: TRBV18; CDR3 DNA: TGTGCCAGCTCCGGGACAGGGGGGTCGGCCCAGCATTTT; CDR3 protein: CASSGTGGSAQHF
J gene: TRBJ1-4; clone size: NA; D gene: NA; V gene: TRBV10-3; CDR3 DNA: TGTGCCATCAGTGATCAGTTGGGGGCCTGGGAAAAACTGTTTTTT; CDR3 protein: CAISDQLGAWEKLFF
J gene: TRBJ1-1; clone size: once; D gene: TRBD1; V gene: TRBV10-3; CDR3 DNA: TGTGCCATCAGTGTCCAGGGGGCGAACACTGAAGCTTTCTTT; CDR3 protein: CAISVQGANTEAFF
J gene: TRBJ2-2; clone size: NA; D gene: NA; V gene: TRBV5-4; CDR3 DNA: TGTGCCAGCAGCCCGACAGTAGGGGGATACGACGGGGAGCTGTTTTTT; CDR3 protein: CASSPTVGGYDGELFF
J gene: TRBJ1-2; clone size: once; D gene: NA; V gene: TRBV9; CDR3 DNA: TGTGCCAGCAGCGTTACGACAGGTTCTAACTATGGCTACACCTTC; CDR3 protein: CASSVTTGSNYGYTF
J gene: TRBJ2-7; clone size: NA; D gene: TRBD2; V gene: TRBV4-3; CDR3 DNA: TGCGCCAGCAGCCCCCTAGCGGGGGGGGGCTACGAGCAGTACTTC; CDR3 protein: CASSPLAGGGYEQYF
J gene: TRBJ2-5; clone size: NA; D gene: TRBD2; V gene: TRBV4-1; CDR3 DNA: TGCGCCAGCAGCGCGACTAGCGGGGGGCAAGAGACCCAGTACTTC; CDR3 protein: CASSATSGGQETQYF
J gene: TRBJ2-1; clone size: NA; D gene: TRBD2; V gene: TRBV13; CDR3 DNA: TGTGCCAGCAGCTTGGGAGGGAGGCCTGACAATGAGCAGTTCTTC; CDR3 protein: CASSLGGRPDNEQFF
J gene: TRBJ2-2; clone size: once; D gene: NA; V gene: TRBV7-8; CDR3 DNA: TGTGCCAGCAGCTTAACATGGAGCACCGGGGAGCTGTTTTTT; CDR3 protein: CASSLTWSTGELFF
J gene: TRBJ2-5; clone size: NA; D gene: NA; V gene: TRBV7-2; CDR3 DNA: TGTGCCAGCAGCTCCGGACAGTCGGGGGAGACCCAGTACTTC; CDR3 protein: CASSSGQSGETQYF
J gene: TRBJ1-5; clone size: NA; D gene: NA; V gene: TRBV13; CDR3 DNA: TGTGCCAGCAGCTTGCGGGCGGGGCATCCCCGAGGCTATAGCAATCAGCCCCAGCATTTT; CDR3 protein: CASSLRAGHPRGYSNQPQHF
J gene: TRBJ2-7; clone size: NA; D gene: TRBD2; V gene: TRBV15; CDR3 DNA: TGTGCCACCAGCAGAGTTGGAGCGGGACCCTCCTACGAGCAGTACTTC; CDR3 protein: CATSRVGAGPSYEQYF
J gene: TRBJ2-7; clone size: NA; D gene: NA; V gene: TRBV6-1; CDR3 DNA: TGTGCCAGCAGTGAGACTAGTGGGGCCTACGAGCAGTACTTC; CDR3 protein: CASSETSGAYEQYF
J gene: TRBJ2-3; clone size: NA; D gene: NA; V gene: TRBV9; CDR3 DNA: TGTGCCAGCAGCAGGACAAGCCCTAGCACAGATACGCAGTATTTT; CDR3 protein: CASSRTSPSTDTQYF
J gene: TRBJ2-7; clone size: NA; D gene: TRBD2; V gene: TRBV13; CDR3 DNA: TGTGCCAGCAGCTTCAGCGGGGGGGCAAACTACGAGCAGTACTTC; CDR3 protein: CASSFSGGANYEQYF
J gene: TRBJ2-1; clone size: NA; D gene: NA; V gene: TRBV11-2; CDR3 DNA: TGTGCCAGCAGCTTATCAGCGTCCCACAATGAGCAGTTCTTC; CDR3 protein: CASSLSASHNEQFF
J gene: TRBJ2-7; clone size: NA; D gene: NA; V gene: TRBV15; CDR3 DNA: TGTGCCACCAGCATGCTAAAGGGAGACTACGAGCAGTACTTC; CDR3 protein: CATSMLKGDYEQYF
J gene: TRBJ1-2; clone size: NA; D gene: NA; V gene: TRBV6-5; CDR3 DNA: TGTGCCAGCAGTTACTCGGAGGAATATGGCTACACCTTC; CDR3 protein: CASSYSEEYGYTF
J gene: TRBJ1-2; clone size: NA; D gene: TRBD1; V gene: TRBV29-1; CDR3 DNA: TGCAGCGCCCGACAGGGACCTAACTATGGCTACACCTTC; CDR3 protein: CSARQGPNYGYTF
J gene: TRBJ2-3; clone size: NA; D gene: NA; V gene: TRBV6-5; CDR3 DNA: TGTGCCAGCAGCCTTCGCGGCCGCACAGATACGCAGTATTTT; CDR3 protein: CASSLRGRTDTQYF
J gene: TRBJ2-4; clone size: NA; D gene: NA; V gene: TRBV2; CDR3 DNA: TGTGCCAGCAGGGCTGGACTAGCCAAAAACATTCAGTACTTC; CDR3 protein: CASRAGLAKNIQYF
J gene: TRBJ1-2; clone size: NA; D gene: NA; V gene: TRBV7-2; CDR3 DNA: TGTGCCAGCAGCTTAGCACCAAGGGGGAATGGCTACACCTTC; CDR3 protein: CASSLAPRGNGYTF
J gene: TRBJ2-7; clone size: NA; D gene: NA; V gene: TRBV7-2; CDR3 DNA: TGTGCCAGCAGCCTAAGGCGGGGTGGGGCGATATACGAGCAGTACTTC; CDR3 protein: CASSLRRGGAIYEQYF
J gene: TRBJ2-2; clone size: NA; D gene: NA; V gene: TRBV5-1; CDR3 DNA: TGCGCCAGCAGCTTGCGGGGGTATGGGGAGCTGTTTTTT; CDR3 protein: CASSLRGYGELFF
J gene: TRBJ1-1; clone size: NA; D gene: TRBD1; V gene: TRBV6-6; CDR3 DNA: TGTGCCAGCAACCTACCCGACAGGGGGTTCACTGAAGCTTTCTTT; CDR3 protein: CASNLPDRGFTEAFF
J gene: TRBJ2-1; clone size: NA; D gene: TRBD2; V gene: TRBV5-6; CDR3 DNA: TGTGCCAGCAGCTTCCCGGGAGGGCCATATTTTGAGCAGTTCTTC; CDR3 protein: CASSFPGGPYFEQFF
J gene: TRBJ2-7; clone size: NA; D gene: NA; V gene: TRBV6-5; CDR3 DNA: TGTGCCAGCAGTTACGGCACCTCCTACGAGCAGTACTTC; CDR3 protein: CASSYGTSYEQYF
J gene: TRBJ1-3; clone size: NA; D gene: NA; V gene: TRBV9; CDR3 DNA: TGTGCCAGCAGCGTAGATTTGGGACTCTCTGGAAACACCATATATTTT; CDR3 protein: CASSVDLGLSGNTIYF
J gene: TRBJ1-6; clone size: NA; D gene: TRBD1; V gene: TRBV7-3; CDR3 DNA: TGTGCCAGCAGCTTAGGGCGACAGGGGTCATCTCCCCTCCACTTT; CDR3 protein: CASSLGRQGSSPLHF